The 8 T cell receptor beta chains below come from one sample, sequenced in a study of regulatory T cells in long-lasting Graves disease. The time point is: persistent/refractory GD, antithyroid drugs over 5 years with positive TRAb. The TCR library used RNA extracted from PBMCs. In building TCR beta libraries, iRepertoire HTBI primers were used together with Arm-PCR of CDR3 regions. TCRdb used MiXCR to reprocess the multiplex PCR reads, holding one entry per CDR3 protein. The data contain approximately 690,000 distinct CDR3 sequences, 30% of them singletons. The sequences come from peripheral blood mononuclear cells (PBMCs), collected when the disease was refractory, from a patient treated with antithyroid drugs. The receptors come from a female donor with Graves disease.

There are a few counts of this clonotype. The rearrangement joins TRBV5-1 to TRBJ1-2, with D maybe TRBD1 (6 bases). The CDR3 is 14 amino acids. With 1 base removed from V and 2 bases from J, the gap between germline ends came to 9 bases. Germline assignment: CDR1 SGHRS and CDR2 YFSETQ. The CDR3 protein is CASSLNRENYGYTF. The CDR3 nucleotides are TGCGCCAGCAGCTTGAACAGGGAAAACTATGGCTACACCTTC.

This chain joins TRBV18 and TRBJ1-2; TRBD1 is a possible D gene (6 bases). Germline lookup yields CDR1 KGHSH and CDR2 LQKENI. CDR3 length: 15 residues. The germline V and J ends were trimmed by 4 bases and 3 bases, with 15 bases remaining between them. DNA for the CDR3: TGTGCCAGCTCACGTGCCGAGCGACAGGACTATGGCTACACCTTC. Translated: CASSRAERQDYGYTF.

V is TRBV5-1 and J is TRBJ2-5, with 8 bases aligning to TRBD2. The CDR3 length is 18 residues. The ends lost 5 bases at V and 4 bases at J; junction bases unmatched: 19. The germline V gene has CDR1 SGHRS and CDR2 YFSETQ. Here the CDR3 reads CASSLLPPGRAQVETQYF. DNA of the CDR3: TGCGCCAGCAGTCTTCTACCCCCCGGGAGGGCTCAGGTAGAGACCCAGTACTTC.

This chain joins TRBV29-1 and TRBJ2-7; 9 bases agree with TRBD2. Germline V CDR1 and CDR2: SQVTM, ANQGSEA. The CDR3 has 18 residues. J lost 0 bases, V lost 4 bases, and 16 bases had no gene match. CDR3 sequence: CSVVSRLAALEGSYEQYF. Here the CDR3 DNA reads TGCAGCGTTGTGTCTAGACTAGCGGCCCTGGAGGGCTCCTACGAGCAGTACTTC.

This clonotype came up many times. The chain couples TRBV7-2 to TRBJ1-1, with TRBD1 matching 7 bases. V lost 5 bases, J lost 3 bases, and 3 bases stayed unmatched. The CDR3 consists of 13 residues. CDR1 is SGHTA and CDR2 is FQGNSA in the germline V gene. The CDR3 loop reads CASSRDSYTEAFF. The CDR3, as DNA: TGTGCCAGCAGCCGGGACAGCTACACTGAAGCTTTCTTT.

The sample holds many counts of this clonotype. The chain joins TRBV2 to TRBJ2-7; D may be TRBD1 or TRBD2 (5 bases each). This CDR3 is built from 14 residues. With 6 bases removed from V and 7 bases from J, the gap between germline ends came to 19 bases. Germline CDR1 is SNHLY and CDR2 is FYNNEI. CDR3 nucleotides: TGTGCCAGCAGGAGGCCGCAGGGTGGGGGAGAGCAGTACTTC. Translated: CASRRPQGGGEQYF.

This clonotype has a handful of counts. The chain couples TRBV6-2 or TRBV6-3 to TRBJ2-5, with 7 bases fitting TRBD2. The CDR3 is made up of 17 amino acids. Trimming cost V 1 base and J 2 bases; bases outside gene matches: 10. Germline assignment: CDR1 MNHEY and CDR2 SVGEGT. The CDR3 protein is CASSYLRASGAQETQYF. The CDR3 DNA sequence: TGTGCCAGCAGTTACTTAAGGGCTAGCGGAGCGCAAGAGACCCAGTACTTC.

In this sample, this clonotype turned up many times. In nucleotides, the CDR3 is TGCGCCAGCAGATTATTAAACGGAAACTATGGCTACACCTTC. It translates to CASRLLNGNYGYTF. This chain links TRBV4-1 with TRBJ1-2; D gene ambiguous. Trimming cost V 6 bases and J 2 bases, with 13 bases left between them. CDR1 MGHRA and CDR2 YSYEKL come from the germline V gene. The length of the CDR3 is 14 residues.